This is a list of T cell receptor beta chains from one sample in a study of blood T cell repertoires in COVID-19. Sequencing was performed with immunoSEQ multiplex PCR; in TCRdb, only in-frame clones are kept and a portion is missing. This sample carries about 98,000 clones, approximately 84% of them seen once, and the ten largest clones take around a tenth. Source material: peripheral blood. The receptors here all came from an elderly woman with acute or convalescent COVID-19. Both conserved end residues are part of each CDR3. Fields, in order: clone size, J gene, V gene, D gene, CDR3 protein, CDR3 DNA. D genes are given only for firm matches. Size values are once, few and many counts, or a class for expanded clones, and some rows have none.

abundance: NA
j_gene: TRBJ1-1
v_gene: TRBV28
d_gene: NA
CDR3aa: CASSRAEGVNTEAFF
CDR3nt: TGTGCCAGCAGTAGGGCCGAGGGCGTGAACACTGAAGCTTTCTTT

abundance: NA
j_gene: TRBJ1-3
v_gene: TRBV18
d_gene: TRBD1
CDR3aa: CASATGVGNTIYF
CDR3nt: TGTGCCAGCGCGACAGGGGTCGGAAACACCATATATTTT

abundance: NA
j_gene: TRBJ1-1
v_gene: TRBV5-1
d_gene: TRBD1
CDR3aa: CASSPRTGVGTEAFF
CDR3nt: TGCGCCAGCAGCCCACGGACAGGGGTGGGCACTGAAGCTTTCTTT

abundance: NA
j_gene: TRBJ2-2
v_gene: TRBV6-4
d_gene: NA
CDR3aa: CASKTQGGDTGELFF
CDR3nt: TGTGCCAGCAAGACCCAGGGTGGTGACACCGGGGAGCTGTTTTTT

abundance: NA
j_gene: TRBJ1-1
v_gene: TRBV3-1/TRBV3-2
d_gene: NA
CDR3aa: CASSPLSGGGNTEAFF
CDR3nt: TGTGCCAGTAGCCCACTCTCCGGGGGGGGGAACACTGAAGCTTTCTTT

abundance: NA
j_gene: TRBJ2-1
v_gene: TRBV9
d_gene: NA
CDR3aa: CASSVGVGSGAVNEQFF
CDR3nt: TGTGCCAGCAGCGTAGGGGTGGGGTCAGGGGCAGTTAATGAGCAGTTCTTC

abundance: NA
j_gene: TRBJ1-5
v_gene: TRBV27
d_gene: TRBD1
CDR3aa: CASSLSATGYSNQPQHF
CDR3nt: TGTGCCAGCAGTTTATCCGCGACAGGGTATAGCAATCAGCCCCAGCATTTT

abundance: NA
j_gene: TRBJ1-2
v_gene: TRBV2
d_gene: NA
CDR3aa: CASSDSGSDGYTF
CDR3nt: TGTGCCAGCAGTGACTCAGGGTCCGATGGCTACACCTTC

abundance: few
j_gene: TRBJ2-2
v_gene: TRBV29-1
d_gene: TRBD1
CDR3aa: CSGQGQGAGELFF
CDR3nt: TGCAGCGGACAGGGACAGGGTGCCGGGGAGCTGTTTTTT

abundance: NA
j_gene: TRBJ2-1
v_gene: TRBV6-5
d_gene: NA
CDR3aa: CASKSEQPSYNEQFF
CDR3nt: TGTGCCAGCAAGTCGGAACAGCCTTCCTACAATGAGCAGTTCTTC

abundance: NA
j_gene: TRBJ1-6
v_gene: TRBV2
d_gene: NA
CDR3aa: CASAEGRGSPLHF
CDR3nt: TGTGCCAGCGCGGAAGGGAGAGGTTCACCCCTCCACTTT

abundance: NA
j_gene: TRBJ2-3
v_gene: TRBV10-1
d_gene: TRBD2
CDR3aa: CATSLAGFTDTQYF
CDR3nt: TGCGCCACCTCACTAGCGGGGTTCACAGATACGCAGTATTTT

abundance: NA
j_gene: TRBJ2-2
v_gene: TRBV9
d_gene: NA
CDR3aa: CASSVLLEAGELFF
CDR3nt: TGTGCCAGCAGCGTACTCTTAGAGGCCGGGGAGCTGTTTTTT

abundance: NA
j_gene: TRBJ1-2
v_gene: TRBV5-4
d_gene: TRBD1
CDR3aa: CASSLGRGANYGYTF
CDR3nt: TGTGCCAGCAGCTTGGGCAGGGGGGCAAACTATGGCTACACCTTC

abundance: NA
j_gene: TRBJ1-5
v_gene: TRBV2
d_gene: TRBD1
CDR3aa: CASSEGQGYQPQHF
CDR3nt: TGTGCCAGCAGTGAGGGACAGGGTTATCAGCCCCAGCATTTT

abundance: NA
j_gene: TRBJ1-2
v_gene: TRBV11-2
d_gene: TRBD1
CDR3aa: CASSRGQGIGYTF
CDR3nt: TGTGCCAGCAGCAGAGGACAGGGTATCGGCTACACCTTC

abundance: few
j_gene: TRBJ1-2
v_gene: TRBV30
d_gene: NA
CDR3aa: CAWSVLLLRDYGYTF
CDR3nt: TGTGCCTGGAGTGTACTCCTCTTACGGGACTATGGCTACACCTTC

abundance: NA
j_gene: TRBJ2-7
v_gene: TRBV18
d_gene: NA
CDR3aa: CASSRDTKSYEQYF
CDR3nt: TGTGCCAGCTCACGGGACACCAAATCCTACGAGCAGTACTTC

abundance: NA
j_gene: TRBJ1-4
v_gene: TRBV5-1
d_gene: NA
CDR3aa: CASSLSNNEKLFF
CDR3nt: TGCGCCAGCAGCTTATCCAATAATGAAAAACTGTTTTTT

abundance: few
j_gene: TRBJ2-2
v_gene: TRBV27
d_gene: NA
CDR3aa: CASSKLQNTGELFF
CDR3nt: TGTGCCAGCAGCAAATTACAGAACACCGGGGAGCTGTTTTTT

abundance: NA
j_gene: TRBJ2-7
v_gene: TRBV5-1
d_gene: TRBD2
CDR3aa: CASSLGDKRGAYEQYF
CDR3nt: TGCGCCAGCAGCTTGGGAGATAAGCGGGGGGCCTACGAGCAGTACTTC

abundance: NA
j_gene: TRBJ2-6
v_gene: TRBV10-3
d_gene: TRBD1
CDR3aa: CAISPRGQAPQTSSGANVLTF
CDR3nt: TGTGCCATCAGTCCCCGGGGACAGGCGCCGCAAACTAGCTCTGGGGCCAACGTCCTGACTTTC

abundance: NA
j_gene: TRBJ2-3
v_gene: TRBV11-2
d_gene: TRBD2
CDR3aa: CASSPEAGGPSDTQYF
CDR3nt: TGTGCCAGCAGCCCGGAGGCGGGGGGGCCTTCGGATACGCAGTATTTT

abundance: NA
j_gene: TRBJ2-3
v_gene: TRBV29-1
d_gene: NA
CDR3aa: CSVDPSGYNTDTQYF
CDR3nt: TGCAGCGTTGATCCCAGCGGGTATAACACAGATACGCAGTATTTT

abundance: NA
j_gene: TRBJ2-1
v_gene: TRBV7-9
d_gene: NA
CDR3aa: CASSLPPYNEQFF
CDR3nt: TGTGCCAGCAGCTTACCCCCTTACAATGAGCAGTTCTTC

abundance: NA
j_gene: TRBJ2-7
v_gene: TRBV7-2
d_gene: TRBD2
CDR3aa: CASSLSSGGYVEQYF
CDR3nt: TGTGCCAGCAGCTTATCAAGCGGGGGCTACGTAGAGCAGTACTTC